This T cell receptor beta chain is drawn from a study of blood T cell repertoires in COVID-19 (dated by TCRdb to about 2020). A note on the overall study: Samples from collaborators originated in the United States, Italy and Spain and spanned both the acute and convalescent phases of COVID-19. The prospective study material was composed of cDNA or gDNA derived from T cells, B-cell-depleted T cells, or PBMCs. Deeply sampled blood TCRbeta repertoires from subjects exposed to, actively infected with, or recovered from COVID-19 were included in the dataset. A freely available public database, intended as a resource for researchers studying the immune response to SARS-CoV-2, is where the repertoires were released. Samples were obtained from the ongoing ImmuneRACE study (first 160 participants) and from over 1,000 subjects provided by 6 global collaborators. Nearly every sample came with metadata listing a de-identified subject ID, COVID-19 status, age in years and sex. Where HLA class I and class II types were available, the types were taken from metadata supplied by the sample provider, not from assay-based typing.

Broad study findings and their caveats: How much clinical and demographic metadata was included differed by source and by participant, and the metadata was provided uncurated.

The immunoSEQ Assay, a bias-controlled multiplex PCR, was used to amplify TCRbeta CDR3 regions from genomic DNA. In the original analysis: The number of nucleated cells in each sample was estimated by amplification of reference gene primers within the assay. Sequence reads were collapsed and filtered to measure the absolute abundance of every unique TCRbeta CDR3 rearrangement. For each sample, productive Simpson clonality was calculated as the square root of Simpson's diversity index over productive rearrangements. In its TCRdb copy, this immuneACCESS table keeps in-frame sequences only and misses some clones. Where compared with another copy, unresolved V genes explain less than half of these, and the others have no known cause. For V, J and clone size, that table is used; D and trimming come from the DNA. Recorded for this sample are 210,000 or so clones; about 90% of them occurred a single time. More than 1.4% of the sample belongs to the ten largest clones.

Collaborating institutions collected whole blood in K2EDTA tubes following their own protocols. For TCRbeta analysis, collaborators shipped samples in one of three forms: frozen whole blood, isolated PBMCs, or DNA extracted from either of those sample types. The CDR3 starts with the cysteine, ends with the phenylalanine, and has 16 residues. The retained sequence is limited to the CDR3, 48 bases, with the frame set at the first base. The junction carries 19 bases between V and J, which are trimmed by 3 bases and 5 bases respectively. Per the germline V gene, MGHRA is the CDR1 and YSYEKL is the CDR2. This clone occurred a few times. Its antigen has not been determined. Base qualities are missing; no much larger clone stands one base away.

The origin of this receptor is a man aged 18 to 29 with active or convalescent COVID-19. The chain is assembled from TRBV4-1 and TRBJ1-2; matching of 5 bases hints at TRBD1 as the D gene. The specimen sequenced was peripheral blood. The base sequence is TGCGCCAGCAGCCATCTAACTCAGGGCCTGGGGTATGGCTACACCTTC. This encodes CASSHLTQGLGYGYTF.